A single sample is the source of the 9 T cell receptor beta chains below, sequenced in a study of blood T cell repertoires in COVID-19 (dated by TCRdb to about 2020). Libraries came from the immunoSEQ multiplex PCR assay. In its TCRdb copy, this immuneACCESS table keeps in-frame sequences only and misses some clones. Where compared with another copy, unresolved V genes explain less than half of these, and the others have no known cause. The sample table holds tens of thousands of clones, of which 87% were seen once. The top ten constitute more than 3% of the sample. The sequenced material came from peripheral blood. The receptor source for this set is a man aged 35 to 55 with COVID-19, enrolled during active disease.

This chain joins TRBV10-2 and TRBJ1-4; no firm D call. In germline, CDR1 is WSHSY, CDR2 SAAADI. V lost 3 bases, J lost 0 bases, and 5 bases lay in between. The CDR3 length is 14 residues. The CDR3 is CASSEGATNEKLFF. The DNA of the CDR3 is TGCGCCAGCAGTGAAGGAGCAACTAATGAAAAACTGTTTTTT.

This sequence joins TRBV30 and TRBJ2-5; 8 bases align to TRBD2. The CDR3 extends over 13 amino acids. CDR1 GTSNPN and CDR2 SVGIG come from the germline V gene (reference sequence). V dropped 7 bases and J dropped 11; count of bases not matched to a gene: 15. CDR3 in DNA: TGTGCCTTGACGGGGGGGCGAGGGGAGGTACAGTACTTC. The encoded protein is CALTGGRGEVQYF.

The chain has TRBV2 and TRBJ2-1; D is uncertain. V was pared by 7 bases and J by 4 bases, with 8 bases between. The CDR3 has 12 residues. Germline CDR1 reads SNHLY; CDR2 reads FYNNEI. The CDR3 DNA sequence: TGTGCCAGCATAGAAAAGTACAATGAGCAGTTCTTC. It yields the protein CASIEKYNEQFF.

V is TRBV4-2 and J is TRBJ2-1; 7 bases are shared with TRBD1. CDR1 is LGHNA, CDR2 YNFKEQ, per germline. V shed 0 bases and J 7 bases; nucleotides not matched to a gene: 6. CDR3 length: 15 residues. The CDR3 is CASSQESSRGNEQFF. CDR3 nucleotides: TGTGCCAGCAGCCAAGAGTCGAGCAGGGGGAATGAGCAGTTCTTC.

V usage is TRBV27 and J usage is TRBJ2-7; TRBD1 matches 11 bases. The ends lost 5 bases at V and 4 bases at J; junction bases unmatched: 7. The V gene's germline CDR1 is MNHEY and CDR2 SMNVEV (reference sequence). The CDR3 covers 15 residues. The CDR3 here is CASSTGTGGRYEQYF. The DNA of the CDR3 is TGTGCCAGCAGTACTGGGACAGGGGGGAGGTACGAGCAGTACTTC.

The CDR3: CASSLGYRECNQPQHF. As DNA, the CDR3 is TGTGCCAGCAGCTTGGGGTACAGGGAGTGCAATCAGCCCCAGCATTTT. The V call is TRBV7-3, the J call TRBJ1-5; tentatively, D is TRBD1 (6 bases). The CDR3 runs to 16 residues. Germline CDR1 SGHTA, CDR2 FQGTGA. V dropped 3 bases and J dropped 2 bases, with 14 bases sitting between them.

This chain connects TRBV6-1 to TRBJ1-5; no reliable D call. V was cut by 3 bases and J by 6 bases, with 18 bases left in between. CDR1 and CDR2 from the germline V gene are MNHNS and SASEGT. The length of the CDR3 is 16 residues. The CDR3 reads CASSDSRGVSSQPQHF. CDR3 DNA: TGTGCCAGCAGTGATTCCCGCGGGGTGAGCTCTCAGCCCCAGCATTTT.

V usage is TRBV7-6 and J usage is TRBJ1-3; D perhaps matches TRBD1 (5 bases). The germline V and J ends were trimmed by 7 bases and 2 bases, with 15 bases remaining between them. The CDR3 spans 15 residues. From germline, CDR1 is SGHVS and CDR2 FNYEAQ. CDR3 DNA: TGTGCCAGCAAACCAGGGTTCATGGCTGGAAACACCATATATTTT. Translating gives CASKPGFMAGNTIYF.

The J gene is TRBJ2-1, the V gene TRBV3-1 (or the pseudogene TRBV3-2); TRBD2 aligns across 16 bases. CDR3 length: 16 residues. CDR1 and CDR2 from the germline V gene are LGHDT and YNNKEL (reference sequence). With 1 base clipped from V and 9 bases from J, the junction kept 3 bases outside the gene matches. The CDR3 DNA is TGTGCCAGCAGCCAAGGTGGGACTAGCGGGGGGGGTGAGCAGTTCTTC. The encoded protein is CASSQGGTSGGGEQFF.